The 30 T cell receptor beta chains given below trace back to one sample, sequenced in a study of siplizumab effects on memory and regulatory T cells. Using immunoSEQ multiplex PCR, the repertoire was profiled, and TCRdb retains in-frame clones only, with some absent. The profile shows about 100,000 clones, approximately 94% of them singletons. Input material: non-Treg CD4+ T cells sorted from blood. The source of these receptors is a human donor in good health.

The chain combines TRBV15 with TRBJ2-7, with D perhaps TRBD2 (5 bases). Germline V gene data show CDR1 as LNHNV and CDR2 as YYDKDF (reference sequence). Trimming removed 1 base at V and 5 bases at J, with 21 bases between. The CDR3 consists of 17 residues. CDR3 sequence reads: CATSRGSSLADADEQYF. The DNA of the CDR3 is TGTGCCACCAGCAGAGGATCAAGCCTAGCAGATGCGGACGAGCAGTACTTC.

The chain recombines TRBV2 with TRBJ1-4; possibly TRBD1 for D (5 bases). The CDR3 has 15 residues. V shed 6 bases and J shed 0 bases, with 11 bases lying between them. Per germline, CDR1 SNHLY and CDR2 FYNNEI. For the CDR3, the DNA is TGTGCCAGCAGGCGCCAGGGTGCAACTAATGAAAAACTGTTTTTT. Its translation is CASRRQGATNEKLFF.

The rearrangement uses TRBV18 and TRBJ2-7; 9 nucleotides align to TRBD1. CDR3 length: 14 residues. Germline V gene data show CDR1 as KGHSH and CDR2 as LQKENI. With V trimmed by 5 bases and J by 3 bases, 5 bases remained unmatched. CDR3 loop: CASSARDRDYEQYF. DNA for the CDR3: TGTGCCAGCTCAGCTCGGGACAGGGACTACGAGCAGTACTTC.

The V and J genes are TRBV18 and TRBJ2-5; D remains ambiguous. The V end was cut by 2 bases, the J end by 5 bases, with 3 bases between. Looked up from germline, CDR1 is KGHSH and CDR2 is LQKENI. CDR3 length: 11 residues. The CDR3 nucleotides read TGTGCCAGCTCACCAAAGGAGACCCAGTACTTC. This sequence encodes CASSPKETQYF.

The genes are TRBV5-6 and TRBJ1-5, with D unresolved. The V gene lost 0 bases and the J gene lost 6 bases, with 13 bases spanning the gap. Germline assignment: CDR1 SGHDT and CDR2 YYEEEE. There are 15 residues in the CDR3. CDR3 in amino acids: CASSLGISPGQPQHF. CDR3 nucleotide sequence: TGTGCCAGCAGCTTGGGTATTAGTCCTGGTCAGCCCCAGCATTTT.

The sample holds one count of this clone. The chain combines TRBV5-1 with TRBJ2-7, with 9 bases matching TRBD2. The CDR3 is 14 residues long. Germline assignment: CDR1 SGHRS and CDR2 YFSETQ. The J segment lost 5 bases and the V segment lost 4 bases, leaving 7 bases of the junction unmatched. The CDR3 here is CASSRSGSPDEQYF. CDR3 DNA sequence: TGCGCCAGCAGCCGTAGCGGGAGTCCTGACGAGCAGTACTTC.

This sequence joins TRBV19 and TRBJ1-1; no definite D call. This CDR3 spans 15 amino acids. The V end was cut by 7 bases, the J end by 0 bases, with 15 bases between. CDR1 and CDR2 from the germline V gene are LNHDA and SQIVND (reference sequence). The CDR3 DNA sequence: TGTGCCAGTACGGACGACCCCCCTCTGAACACTGAAGCTTTCTTT. Amino acid sequence: CASTDDPPLNTEAFF.

This clone was recorded once. The chain carries TRBV5-1 and TRBJ1-4; D is ambiguous. The CDR3 consists of 15 residues. With 1 base removed from V and 0 bases from J, the gap between germline ends came to 7 bases. CDR1 SGHRS and CDR2 YFSETQ come from the germline V gene. DNA for the CDR3: TGCGCCAGCAGCTTGAGACCTGCAACTAATGAAAAACTGTTTTTT. This translates into CASSLRPATNEKLFF.

V and J are TRBV19 and TRBJ2-3; TRBD2 matches 7 bases. This CDR3 contains 16 residues. Germline CDR1 and CDR2: LNHDA and SQIVND (reference sequence). The ends lost 3 bases at V and 3 bases at J; junction bases unmatched: 9. CDR3 coding DNA: TGTGCCAGTAGTATGGTTAGAGGGAGGGGAACAGATACGCAGTATTTT. Residues: CASSMVRGRGTDTQYF.

The chain joins TRBV14 to TRBJ1-2; a possible D gene is TRBD1 (6 bases). Germline CDR1 SGHDN, CDR2 FVKESK. CDR3 length: 15 residues. V was pared by 1 base and J by 6 bases, with 15 bases between. As DNA, the CDR3 is TGTGCCAGCAGCCAAGCCGCCAGGGGAAGAAATGGCTACACCTTC. Encoded protein: CASSQAARGRNGYTF.

This chain connects TRBV2 to TRBJ2-3; D is undetermined. There are 11 residues in the CDR3. Looked up from germline, CDR1 is SNHLY and CDR2 is FYNNEI. The ends were cut back, 6 bases at V and 6 bases at J, with 7 bases in the middle. In nucleotides, the CDR3 is TGTGCCAGCAGGGCTGGGGATACGCAGTATTTT. As protein: CASRAGDTQYF.

The gene calls are TRBV7-6 and TRBJ2-1, with D perhaps TRBD2 (5 bases). This CDR3 is built from 16 residues. Trimming shortened V by 5 bases and J by 2 bases, and 16 bases separated the two germline ends. Germline V gene sequence: CDR1 SGHVS, CDR2 FNYEAQ. The CDR3 sequence is CASSVMQSGTYNEQFF. In DNA, the CDR3 is TGTGCCAGCAGCGTAATGCAATCGGGGACCTACAATGAGCAGTTCTTC.

V and J are TRBV11-2 and TRBJ2-7; 9 positions match TRBD1. Germline values: CDR1 SGHAT, CDR2 FQNNGV. V lost 6 bases, J lost 6 bases, and 0 bases stayed unmatched. The CDR3 sequence is 11 residues long. The CDR3 DNA reads TGTGCCAGCAGGACAGGGGGCGAGCAGTACTTC. It specifies CASRTGGEQYF.

V usage is TRBV7-3 and J usage is TRBJ2-1; 14 positions match TRBD2. Trimming at V came to 5 bases and at J to 9 bases, leaving 6 bases not matched to a gene. Germline-derived CDR1 and CDR2 are SGHTA and FQGTGA. The CDR3 runs to 15 residues. In DNA form, the CDR3 reads TGTGCCAGCAGCCCCGGACTAGCGGGAGGTGGTGAGCAGTTCTTC. This sequence encodes CASSPGLAGGGEQFF.

The chain couples TRBV9 to TRBJ2-2, with D tentatively TRBD1 (6 bases). The CDR3 has 15 residues. CDR1 SGDLS and CDR2 YYNGEE come from the germline V gene. The V end lost 3 bases, the J end lost 4 bases, and 13 bases lay between the germline ends. The CDR3 DNA reads as TGTGCCAGCAGCGCCAGTTGGGGGCGCACCGGGGAGCTGTTTTTT. It yields the protein CASSASWGRTGELFF.

This clone has only one observation. The V and J genes are TRBV6-1 and TRBJ1-4, with D tentatively TRBD1 (6 bases). The V gene lost 6 bases and the J gene lost 4 bases, with 12 bases spanning the gap. The length of the CDR3 is 14 residues. The germline gives CDR1 MNHNS, CDR2 SASEGT. The CDR3 DNA reads as TGTGCCAGCAGCGAGACAGGCCGTAATGAAAAACTGTTTTTT. Amino acids: CASSETGRNEKLFF.

The V gene is TRBV5-1, the J gene TRBJ2-3, with D possibly being TRBD1 or TRBD2 (5 bases each). CDR1 SGHRS and CDR2 YFSETQ come from the germline V gene. This CDR3 is built from 16 residues. Trimming pared 6 bases from V and 0 bases from J, leaving 17 bases between. For the CDR3, the DNA is TGCGCCAGCACCCACTCAAGGGACCCTAGCACAGATACGCAGTATTTT. It encodes CASTHSRDPSTDTQYF.

About this clone itself: The junction and the germline gene differ at one end; a read error may be behind it. CDR3 region: CASSLSWPSGLSVF. In nucleotides, the CDR3 is TGTGCCAGCAGCTTGAGTTGGCCTAGCGGGCTTTCCGTCTTC. This chain connects TRBV7-8 to TRBJ2-7, with 8 bases aligning to TRBD2. This CDR3 region has 14 residues. Germline V CDR1 and CDR2: SGHVS, FQNEAQ.

This chain joins TRBV7-9 and TRBJ1-2, with D perhaps matching TRBD1 (6 bases). The CDR3 extends over 17 amino acids. CDR1 is SEHNR, CDR2 FQNEAQ, per germline (reference sequence). The V gene lost 5 bases and the J gene lost 2 bases, with 21 bases spanning the gap. The CDR3 spells CASSQEPRGDFNYGYTF. DNA for the CDR3: TGTGCCAGCAGCCAAGAGCCAAGGGGGGATTTCAACTATGGCTACACCTTC.

This clone was observed once. The chain links TRBV18 to TRBJ1-4; the match to TRBD1 covers 7 bases. This CDR3 has 14 residues. Germline assignment: CDR1 KGHSH and CDR2 LQKENI. Losses at the gene ends were 3 bases for V and 3 bases for J; bases not matched to a gene: 1. The CDR3 protein is CASSPDRSNEKLFF. Here the CDR3 DNA reads TGTGCCAGCTCACCGGACAGGTCTAATGAAAAACTGTTTTTT.

J is TRBJ1-2 and V is TRBV6-1; tentative D call: TRBD1 (5 bases). The germline V gene has CDR1 MNHNS and CDR2 SASEGT. V shed 0 bases and J shed 13 bases, with 12 bases lying between them. This CDR3 contains 12 residues. CDR3 in DNA: TGTGCCAGCAGTGAAGCGGGGGGTCGTAGCACCTTC. Amino acids: CASSEAGGRSTF.

The chain combines TRBV4-2 with TRBJ2-7, with TRBD1 matching over 8 bases. The V gene end was trimmed by 1 base and the J gene end by 5 bases; junction bases not matched to a gene: 7. Germline V lookup: CDR1 LGHNA, CDR2 YNFKEQ. The CDR3 spans 15 residues. CDR3 nucleotide sequence: TGTGCCAGCAGCCAAGGGGCAGGGGGCGACCACGAGCAGTACTTC. Protein product: CASSQGAGGDHEQYF.

This chain uses TRBV6-6 with TRBJ1-1, with D unclear. Germline CDR1 and CDR2: MNHNY and SVGAGI (reference sequence). V lost 7 bases to trimming and J lost 0 bases, with 12 bases between them. This CDR3 is 14 amino acids long. The CDR3, as DNA: TGTGCCAGCACCCCAAGTCGGATGAACACTGAAGCTTTCTTT. This sequence encodes CASTPSRMNTEAFF.

The V gene is TRBV4-1, the J gene TRBJ1-5; 11 bases align to TRBD1. Looked up from germline, CDR1 is MGHRA and CDR2 is YSYEKL. The CDR3 sequence is 17 residues long. With V trimmed by 4 bases and J by 0 bases, 5 bases remained unmatched. In nucleotides, the CDR3 is TGCGCCAGCAGCCCAGGACAGGGGGCACATAGCAATCAGCCCCAGCATTTT. This translates into CASSPGQGAHSNQPQHF.

The rearrangement uses TRBV29-1 and TRBJ1-4; D unclear. CDR1 and CDR2 from the germline V gene are SQVTM and ANQGSEA. The CDR3 length is 11 residues. V was clipped by 6 bases and J by 16 bases, with 18 bases between them. The CDR3 region is CSVIFGDLKFF. The CDR3 DNA sequence: TGCAGCGTGATTTTCGGTGACTTGAAGTTTTTT.

This clone was picked up a small number of times. The rearrangement uses TRBV5-1 and TRBJ2-7, with 10 bases lining up with TRBD1. Germline V gives CDR1 SGHRS, CDR2 YFSETQ. The CDR3 totals 14 residues. After removal of 2 bases from V and 3 bases from J, the junction contained 2 bases not matched to a gene. The CDR3 loop reads CASSFRTGGYEQYF. The CDR3 bases are TGCGCCAGCAGCTTTCGGACAGGGGGCTACGAGCAGTACTTC. Combining the CDR3 with reference TRBV5-1 and TRBJ2-7 gives the whole variable domain KAGVTQTPRYLIKTRGQQVTLSCSPISGHRSVSWYQQTPGQGLQFLFEYFSETQRNKGNFPGRFSGRQFSNSRSEMNVSTLELGDSALYLCASSFRTGGYEQYFGPGTRLTVT.

This sequence joins TRBV6-1 and TRBJ1-4, with 8 nucleotides matching TRBD1. With 5 bases clipped from V and 7 bases from J, the junction kept 6 bases outside the gene matches. Per germline, CDR1 MNHNS and CDR2 SASEGT. This CDR3 is built from 14 residues. CDR3 sequence: CASSLDRAVEKLFF. As DNA, the CDR3 is TGTGCCAGCAGTCTGGACAGGGCCGTTGAAAAACTGTTTTTT.

This sequence joins TRBV5-1 and TRBJ2-3; 13 nucleotides line up with TRBD2. Germline-derived CDR1 and CDR2 are SGHRS and YFSETQ. The J segment lost 2 bases and the V segment lost 2 bases, leaving 2 bases of the junction unmatched. The CDR3 totals 16 residues. In DNA, the CDR3 is TGCGCCAGCAGCTTACTAGCGGGAGGGGTCACAGATACGCAGTATTTT. It codes for CASSLLAGGVTDTQYF.

This chain joins TRBV11-3 and TRBJ2-7, with D uncertain. Germline lookup yields CDR1 SGHNT and CDR2 YENEEA. With 1 base removed from V and 3 bases from J, the gap between germline ends came to 7 bases. The CDR3 is made up of 13 amino acids. CDR3 in amino acids: CASSLGRHYEQYF. The CDR3 coding sequence is TGTGCCAGCAGCTTAGGGCGCCACTACGAGCAGTACTTC.

V and J are TRBV11-3 and TRBJ2-7, with a weak D call TRBD2 (7 bases). The CDR3 is made up of 15 amino acids. The germline V gene encodes CDR1 SGHNT and CDR2 YENEEA. V dropped 5 bases and J dropped 1 base, with 15 bases sitting between them. This CDR3 is CASSPGGGTSYEQYF. The CDR3 DNA follows: TGTGCCAGCAGCCCGGGCGGGGGCACATCCTACGAGCAGTACTTC.